The 9 T cell receptor beta chains below come from one sample, sequenced in a study of blood T cell repertoires in COVID-19. Only in-frame clones appear in the TCRdb table, and some are missing; sequencing was by immunoSEQ multiplex PCR. Of under 300,000 clones listed, approximately 83% are singletons. Specimen: peripheral blood. The receptors here all came from a man in his thirties or forties who had recovered from COVID-19.

The chain combines TRBV10-3 with TRBJ2-3, with TRBD2 identical over 8 bases. The V and J ends lost 8 bases and 4 bases, in that order; junction bases with no gene match: 8. This CDR3 contains 14 residues. CDR1 is ENHRY, CDR2 SYGVKD, per germline. This CDR3 is CAIQGTSTPDTQYF. Here the CDR3 DNA reads TGTGCCATCCAGGGGACTAGTACCCCAGATACGCAGTATTTT.

This clone was recorded once. The J gene is TRBJ2-7, the V gene TRBV5-4, with D unclear. The CDR3 runs 13 residues. V lost 2 bases and J lost 1, with 7 bases in between. Germline V gives CDR1 SGHNT, CDR2 YYREEE (reference sequence). The CDR3 nucleotides are TGTGCCAGCAGCTTACGCACATCCTACGAGCAGTACTTC. This translates into CASSLRTSYEQYF.

This clone was recorded a few times. The V gene is TRBV19, the J gene TRBJ2-2; a possible D gene is TRBD1 (6 bases). CDR1 is LNHDA and CDR2 is SQIVND in the germline V gene (reference sequence). This CDR3 has 14 amino acids. Trimming pared 5 bases from V and 7 bases from J, leaving 14 bases between. CDR3 residues: CASSAQGMGGELFF. The CDR3 nucleotides read TGTGCCAGTAGTGCGCAGGGGATGGGCGGGGAGCTGTTTTTT.

This clone was observed a single time. The genes are TRBV7-8 and TRBJ2-1; 10 bases agree with TRBD2. The CDR3 length is 16 residues. Trimming removed 3 bases from V and 6 bases from J; junction bases left unmatched: 8. Germline V gene data show CDR1 as SGHVS and CDR2 as FQNEAQ. The CDR3 region is CASSFRQRGGLNEQFF. As DNA, the CDR3 is TGTGCCAGCAGCTTCAGGCAGCGGGGGGGCCTCAATGAGCAGTTCTTC. Combining the CDR3 with reference TRBV7-8 and TRBJ2-1 gives the whole variable domain GAGVSQSPRYKVAKRGQDVALRCDPISGHVSLFWYQQALGQGPEFLTYFQNEAQLDKSGLPSDRFFAERPEGSVSTLKIQRTQQEDSAVYLCASSFRQRGGLNEQFFGPGTRLTVL.

The rearrangement joins TRBV2 to TRBJ2-3; 7 positions match TRBD1. J lost 2 bases, V lost 5 bases, and 13 bases had no gene match. Germline V gene lookup returns CDR1 SNHLY and CDR2 FYNNEI. This CDR3 comprises 17 residues. The CDR3 region is CASSFSRREGATDTQYF. For the CDR3, the DNA is TGTGCCAGCAGTTTCAGCCGCCGTGAGGGGGCCACAGATACGCAGTATTTT.

V gene TRBV7-9 combines with J gene TRBJ2-4; 7 bases match TRBD1. The CDR3 runs 16 residues. V lost 0 bases, J lost 6 bases, and 8 bases stayed unmatched. Germline CDR1 reads SEHNR; CDR2 reads FQNEAQ (reference sequence). For the CDR3, the DNA is TGTGCCAGCAGCTTAGCTTGGGGGCAGGGGGTAAACATTCAGTACTTC. It is translated as CASSLAWGQGVNIQYF.

The chain has TRBV9 and TRBJ2-7, with 9 positions matching TRBD1. The CDR3 consists of 16 residues. The J segment lost 5 bases and the V segment lost 0 bases, leaving 9 bases of the junction unmatched. CDR1 and CDR2 from the germline V gene are SGDLS and YYNGEE. This CDR3 is CASSVVEGTGMHEQYV. The CDR3 DNA reads as TGTGCCAGCAGCGTAGTAGAGGGGACAGGGATGCACGAGCAGTACGTC.

This rearrangement joins TRBV7-9 to TRBJ1-4, with TRBD1 as a possible D gene (6 bases). The CDR3 runs to 14 residues. The V gene's germline CDR1 is SEHNR and CDR2 FQNEAQ (reference sequence). V dropped 5 bases and J dropped 3 bases, with 10 bases sitting between them. The CDR3 DNA sequence: TGTGCCAGCAGCATAGGACAGTCTAATGAAAAACTGTTTTTT. Translated, it gives CASSIGQSNEKLFF.

The chain carries TRBV28 and TRBJ2-5, with D possibly TRBD1 on 7 matching bases. The CDR3 loop spans 13 amino acids. V shed 6 bases and J shed 3 bases, with 11 bases lying between them. Germline values: CDR1 MDHEN, CDR2 SYDVKM. The DNA of the CDR3 is TGTGCCAGCAGGACAGGGAGGAAAGAGACCCAGTACTTC. Protein sequence: CASRTGRKETQYF.